What follows describes a single T cell receptor beta chain. The data were obtained in a study of T cell changes during pregnancy in multiple sclerosis. Only in-frame clones appear in the TCRdb table, and some are missing; sequencing was by immunoSEQ multiplex PCR. Altogether some 46,000 clones are present, roughly 90% being singletons, with the ten largest covering roughly 0.4%. The V segment lost 4 bases and the J segment 2 bases; nucleotides outside the gene matches: 9. The CDR3 is made up of 16 amino acids. Per germline, CDR1 SEHNR and CDR2 FQNEAQ (reference sequence). The chain recombines TRBV7-9 with TRBJ1-2; the match to TRBD1 covers 8 bases. The sample in question was CD4+ T cells from peripheral blood mononuclear cells, obtained after pregnancy. The TCR comes from a female donor with multiple sclerosis, enrolled in a pregnancy study. CDR3 protein: CASSYSPTGANYGYTF. As DNA, the CDR3 is TGTGCCAGCAGCTACTCTCCGACAGGGGCCAACTATGGCTACACCTTC.